The 5 T cell receptor beta chains below all came from one sample that was sequenced in a study of CD8+CD57+ T cells in acquired aplastic anemia. Patients who underwent sequencing had shown CD8+CD57+ cell expansion by flow cytometry. Genomic DNA acted as the template from which TCR beta VDJ combination and CDR3 sequence profiling were carried out. One entry per CDR3 protein, called by TCRdb with MiXCR from the reads. In the table there are 160,000 or so distinct CDR3 sequences, 40% to 50% of which are singletons. Specimen: sorted CD4+, CD8+, or CD8+CD57+ T cells (not recorded which) from PBMCs. The receptors were sampled from a human donor with aplastic anemia.

About this clonotype: This is likely a read error, given that the CDR3 carries no conserved phenylalanine or tryptophan at its end. V usage is TRBV25-1 and J usage is TRBJ1-2; 8 bases agree with TRBD1. The V gene end was trimmed by 4 bases and the J gene end by 0 bases; junction bases not matched to a gene: 4. From germline, CDR1 is MGHDK and CDR2 SYGVNS. This CDR3 has 15 residues. CDR3 sequence (DNA): TGTGCCAGCAGTGGGGACAGGCCAGCTAACTATGGCTACACCCTC. As protein: CASSGDRPANYGYTL.

This clonotype was picked up many times. V gene TRBV19 combines with J gene TRBJ1-5, with D maybe TRBD1 (6 bases). Germline CDR1 is LNHDA and CDR2 is SQIVND (reference sequence). The CDR3 runs to 17 residues. The germline V and J ends were trimmed by 3 bases and 4 bases, with 19 bases remaining between them. The CDR3 loop is CASSIADATGLNQPQHF. The CDR3 bases are TGTGCCAGTAGTATCGCGGACGCGACAGGTTTAAATCAGCCCCAGCATTTT.

This clonotype was counted at least ten times. The CDR3 spells CASRDGGTTNEQYF. CDR3 bases: TGTGCCAGCAGAGATGGGGGCACAACGAACGAGCAGTACTTC. The chain employs TRBV5-6 and TRBJ2-7, with D maybe TRBD1 (6 bases). Trimming removed 5 bases from V and 5 bases from J, with 17 bases in between. Germline V gives CDR1 SGHDT, CDR2 YYEEEE. This CDR3 has 14 amino acids.

The rearrangement uses TRBV12-3 or TRBV12-4 and TRBJ2-7; possible D gene TRBD2, 5 bases. Trimming took off 3 bases at V and 5 bases at J, with 14 bases between the two ends. CDR3 length: 14 amino acids. The CDR3 bases are TGTGCCAGCAGTTTCAGGACTGAAAGGCACGAGCAGTACTTC. As protein: CASSFRTERHEQYF.

The V gene is TRBV20-1, the J gene TRBJ2-3; no reliable D call. Germline V gene lookup returns CDR1 DFQATT and CDR2 SNEGSKA (reference sequence). The CDR3 consists of 11 residues. V lost 3 bases and J 6 bases, leaving 7 bases between the germline ends. The CDR3 DNA reads as TGCAGTGCTAGTAAAGGTGATACGCAGTATTTT. The encoded protein is CSASKGDTQYF.